These 13 T cell receptor beta chains were all obtained from the same sample, sequenced in a study of blood T cell repertoires in COVID-19. The table came from immunoSEQ multiplex PCR; TCRdb's copy has only in-frame clones and leaves some out. The sample lists a few hundred thousand clones, 85% seen once, with roughly 3.9% in the top ten. The sample consisted of peripheral blood. Source of these receptors: a woman aged 18-29 years with acute or convalescent COVID-19.

The chain carries TRBV30 and TRBJ1-2; D is possibly TRBD1 (5 bases). Per the germline V gene, CDR1 is GTSNPN and CDR2 is SVGIG (reference sequence). This CDR3 region has 14 residues. The V end was cut by 5 bases, the J end by 0 bases, with 13 bases between. CDR3 bases: TGTGCCTGGGCCTTACAGGTAGCTAACTATGGCTACACCTTC. It encodes CAWALQVANYGYTF.

The chain uses TRBV28 and TRBJ1-2; D remains unclear. Germline V gene data show CDR1 as MDHEN and CDR2 as SYDVKM. The V end lost 8 bases, the J end lost 1 base, and 20 bases lay between the germline ends. This CDR3 contains 16 residues. This CDR3 is CASLRGTELDNYGYTF. Here the CDR3 DNA reads TGTGCCAGCTTGCGGGGTACAGAGTTAGATAACTATGGCTACACCTTC.

The V gene is TRBV6-5, the J gene TRBJ1-2; 7 nucleotides align to TRBD1. Germline CDR1 MNHEY, CDR2 SVGAGI. J gave up 6 bases and V 8 bases, and 6 bases lay outside the gene matches. The CDR3 totals 12 residues. As DNA, the CDR3 is TGTGCCAGCTCCGGGACAGTTGATGGCTACACCTTC. This translates into CASSGTVDGYTF.

The rearrangement uses TRBV4-1 and TRBJ2-7; D is uncertain. The V end lost 1 base, the J end lost 2 bases, and 9 bases lay between the germline ends. Germline V gives CDR1 MGHRA, CDR2 YSYEKL. The CDR3 consists of 14 residues. The CDR3 here is CASSQGLDPYEQYF. CDR3 nucleotide sequence: TGCGCCAGCAGCCAAGGGCTAGACCCCTACGAGCAGTACTTC.

This chain connects TRBV5-1 to TRBJ1-1; D ambiguous. Trimming stripped 5 bases from V and 0 bases from J, with 11 bases between. This CDR3 has 14 residues. Germline CDR1 is SGHRS and CDR2 is YFSETQ. CDR3 sequence: CASSDRDMNTEAFF. CDR3 in DNA: TGCGCCAGCAGTGACCGAGACATGAACACTGAAGCTTTCTTT.

The rearrangement uses TRBV3-1 (or the pseudogene TRBV3-2) and TRBJ1-1; 8 bases agree with TRBD1. Per the germline V gene, CDR1 is LGHDT and CDR2 is YNNKEL (reference sequence). The junction had 7 bases not matched to a gene; V was cut back by 4 bases and J by 3 bases. The CDR3 totals 15 residues. The CDR3 bases are TGTGCCAGCAGCCTTGGACAGGGAACGGACACTGAAGCTTTCTTT. This codes for CASSLGQGTDTEAFF.

This chain connects TRBV15 to TRBJ2-1, with TRBD2 matching over 11 bases. V was pared by 3 bases and J by 10 bases, with 5 bases of the junction left unmatched. Per the germline V gene, CDR1 is LNHNV and CDR2 is YYDKDF (reference sequence). There are 14 residues in the CDR3. CDR3 sequence: CATSSTSGSREQFF. The DNA for the CDR3 is TGTGCCACCAGCAGTACTAGCGGGAGTAGGGAGCAGTTCTTC. The variable domain in full, completed from reference TRBV15 and TRBJ2-1, reads DAMVIQNPRYQVTQFGKPVTLSCSQTLNHNVMYWYQQKSSQAPKLLFHYYDKDFNNEADTPDNFQSRRPNTSFCFLDIRSPGLGDTAMYLCATSSTSGSREQFFGPGTRLTVL.

The chain joins TRBV30 to TRBJ2-3, with TRBD2 identical over 7 bases. This CDR3 has 15 residues. Per the germline V gene, CDR1 is GTSNPN and CDR2 is SVGIG (reference sequence). V dropped 0 bases and J dropped 2; count of bases not matched to a gene: 5. The CDR3 sequence is CAWSVGGLVTDTQYF. DNA of the CDR3: TGTGCCTGGAGTGTAGGAGGACTAGTCACAGATACGCAGTATTTT.

This clone occurred once. V is TRBV15 and J is TRBJ1-1; D is ambiguous. The CDR3 has 15 amino acids. In germline, CDR1 is LNHNV, CDR2 YYDKDF (reference sequence). V lost 0 bases, J lost 0 bases, and 8 bases lay in between. For the CDR3, the DNA is TGTGCCACCAGCAGAGATCGGGAGGTGAACACTGAAGCTTTCTTT. Translated: CATSRDREVNTEAFF.

The chain carries TRBV27 and TRBJ2-2; D unresolved. Germline V gene sequence: CDR1 MNHEY, CDR2 SMNVEV (reference sequence). Trimming shortened V by 4 bases and J by 6 bases, and 12 bases separated the two germline ends. The length of the CDR3 is 14 residues. Here the CDR3 reads CASSSTVAPGELFF. The CDR3 DNA sequence: TGTGCCAGCAGTTCAACAGTTGCCCCCGGGGAGCTGTTTTTT.

The rearrangement uses TRBV14 and TRBJ1-1; no firm D call. The CDR3 is 13 amino acids. CDR1 is SGHDN, CDR2 FVKESK, per germline. Trimming shortened V by 7 bases and J by 1 base, and 10 bases separated the two germline ends. The CDR3 sequence: CASKVQENTEAFF. In DNA, the CDR3 is TGTGCCAGCAAGGTTCAGGAGAACACTGAAGCTTTCTTT. Variable domain in full (rest from reference TRBV14 and TRBJ1-1): EAGVTQFPSHSVIEKGQTVTLRCDPISGHDNLYWYRRVMGKEIKFLLHFVKESKQDESGMPNNRFLAERTGGTYSTLKVQPAELEDSGVYFCASKVQENTEAFFGQGTRLTVV.

The chain links TRBV5-1 to TRBJ2-7, with 7 bases that match TRBD1. This CDR3 has 13 amino acids. Germline values: CDR1 SGHRS, CDR2 YFSETQ. The V segment lost 1 base and the J segment 5 bases; nucleotides outside the gene matches: 3. The CDR3 region is CASSLNRGHEQYF. The CDR3, as DNA: TGCGCCAGCAGCTTGAACAGGGGCCACGAGCAGTACTTC.

V gene TRBV5-1 combines with J gene TRBJ2-7; D is perhaps TRBD1 (6 bases). Germline lookup yields CDR1 SGHRS and CDR2 YFSETQ. Trimming left V 1 base short and J 5 bases short, with 16 bases between. The CDR3 covers 15 residues. CDR3 coding DNA: TGCGCCAGCAGCTTGTATTGGACAGCCCCGAACGAGCAGTACTTC. Protein product: CASSLYWTAPNEQYF.